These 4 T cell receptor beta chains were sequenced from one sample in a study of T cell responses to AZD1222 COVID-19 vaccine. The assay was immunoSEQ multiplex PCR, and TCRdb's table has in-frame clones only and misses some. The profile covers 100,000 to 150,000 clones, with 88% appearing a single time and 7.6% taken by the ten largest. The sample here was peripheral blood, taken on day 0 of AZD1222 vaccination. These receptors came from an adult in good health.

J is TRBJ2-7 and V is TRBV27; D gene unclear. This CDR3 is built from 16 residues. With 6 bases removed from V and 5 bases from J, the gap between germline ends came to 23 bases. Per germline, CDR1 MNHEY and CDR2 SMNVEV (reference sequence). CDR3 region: CASSPSPGYPDDEQYF. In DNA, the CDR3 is TGTGCCAGCAGCCCGAGCCCAGGTTACCCGGATGACGAGCAGTACTTC.

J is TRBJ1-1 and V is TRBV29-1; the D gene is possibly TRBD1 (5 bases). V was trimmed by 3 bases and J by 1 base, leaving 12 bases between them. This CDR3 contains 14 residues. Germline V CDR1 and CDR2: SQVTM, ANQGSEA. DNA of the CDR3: TGCAGCGTTGATGGGGCCCCCCGGAACACTGAAGCTTTCTTT. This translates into CSVDGAPRNTEAFF.

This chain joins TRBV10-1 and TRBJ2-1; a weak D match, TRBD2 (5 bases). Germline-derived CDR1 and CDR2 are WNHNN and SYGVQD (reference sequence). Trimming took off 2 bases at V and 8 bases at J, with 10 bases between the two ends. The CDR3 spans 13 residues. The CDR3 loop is CASSEGKRDEQFF. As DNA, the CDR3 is TGCGCCAGCAGTGAGGGGAAGAGGGATGAGCAGTTCTTC.

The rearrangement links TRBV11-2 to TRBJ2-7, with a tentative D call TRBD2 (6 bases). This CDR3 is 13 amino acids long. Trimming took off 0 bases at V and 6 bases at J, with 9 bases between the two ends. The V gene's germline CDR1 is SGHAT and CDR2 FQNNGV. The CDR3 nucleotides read TGTGCCAGCAGCTTAGATCGCGGGACCGAGCAGTACTTC. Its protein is CASSLDRGTEQYF.